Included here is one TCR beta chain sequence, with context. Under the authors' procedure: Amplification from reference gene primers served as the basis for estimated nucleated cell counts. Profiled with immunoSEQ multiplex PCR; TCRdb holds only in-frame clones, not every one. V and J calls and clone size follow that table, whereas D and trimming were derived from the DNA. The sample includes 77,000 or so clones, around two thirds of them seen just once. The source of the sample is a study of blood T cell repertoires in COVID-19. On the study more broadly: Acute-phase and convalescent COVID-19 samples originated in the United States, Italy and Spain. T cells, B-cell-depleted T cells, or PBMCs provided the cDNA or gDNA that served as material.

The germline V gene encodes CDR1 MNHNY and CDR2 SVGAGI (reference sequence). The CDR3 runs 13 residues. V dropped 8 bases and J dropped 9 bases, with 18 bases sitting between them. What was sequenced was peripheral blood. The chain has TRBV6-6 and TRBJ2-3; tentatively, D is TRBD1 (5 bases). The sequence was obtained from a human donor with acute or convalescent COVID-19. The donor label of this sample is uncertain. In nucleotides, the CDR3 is TGTGCCAGCCTCCTTAGGGGTCAAGGGACGCAGTATTTT. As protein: CASLLRGQGTQYF.